This T cell receptor (beta chain) was recovered during a study of T cell responses to AZD1222 COVID-19 vaccine. Study results and limitations: Nearly half of spike-specific TCRs reportedly target unmutated variant regions. Every sample of the repertoires postdated the peak T cell response. Two AZD1222 doses significantly raised spike-specific TCR breadth and depth over controls. Along spike, vaccine-associated CD4 TCRs were found throughout, with dominance at 160-218 and 743-854.

The method was immunoSEQ multiplex PCR; TCRdb's version includes in-frame clones alone and lacks a portion of them. The data contain 45,000 to 55,000 clones, around 80% of them singletons. The germline V gene has CDR1 SGHVS and CDR2 FQNEAQ. The CDR3 runs 14 residues. The V segment lost 5 bases and the J segment 0 bases; nucleotides outside the gene matches: 4. On this clone: Antigen unknown.

Sequences were derived from peripheral blood, sampled on day 0 of AZD1222 vaccination. The rearrangement joins TRBV7-8 to TRBJ2-7; TRBD1 aligns across 7 bases. This receptor was obtained from an adult in good health. The CDR3 is CASSPDRSSYEQYF. The CDR3 bases are TGTGCCAGCAGCCCGGACAGGAGCTCCTACGAGCAGTACTTC.